These 27 T cell receptor beta chains were sequenced from one sample in a study of beta chain features in type 1 diabetes. Findings of the study overall: Among patients with Type 1 diabetes, TCRB CDR3s were moderately but significantly shorter in every one of the four CD4+ subsets.

cDNA synthesis used the whole RNA isolate, giving expressed TCRB sequences. The table came from immunoSEQ multiplex PCR; TCRdb's copy has only in-frame clones and leaves some out. There are about 280,000 clones in the sample; about 15% occur only once, and less than 0.02% lies in the top ten. These receptors have no identified antigens. Sequencing was carried out using naive CD4+ T cells from blood. The receptors originated from a young man with type 1 diabetes.

This clone turned up a few times. The chain couples TRBV11-2 to TRBJ2-4; D uncertain. The ends were cut back, 2 bases at V and 7 bases at J, with 12 bases in the middle. This CDR3 contains 14 residues. Germline lookup yields CDR1 SGHAT and CDR2 FQNNGV. CDR3 loop: CASSLPNRRNIQYF. CDR3 in DNA: TGTGCCAGCAGCTTACCAAACCGCCGGAACATTCAGTACTTC. Supplemented by reference TRBV11-2 and TRBJ2-4, the full variable domain reads EAGVAQSPRYKIIEKRQSVAFWCNPISGHATLYWYQQILGQGPKLLIQFQNNGVVDDSQLPKDRFSAERLKGVDSTLKIQPAKLEDSAVYLCASSLPNRRNIQYFGAGTRLSVL.

This clone was picked up a small number of times. The chain links TRBV27 to TRBJ2-5, with TRBD1 identical over 7 bases. The CDR3 length is 14 residues. CDR1 is MNHEY and CDR2 is SMNVEV in the germline V gene (reference sequence). V lost 6 bases to trimming and J lost 1 base; unmatched junction nucleotides: 5. CDR3 coding DNA: TGTGCCAGCAGACAGGGGATTATCCAAGAGACCCAGTACTTC. Amino acids: CASRQGIIQETQYF.

CDR3 sequence: CASSLWAAGYEQYF. In nucleotides, the CDR3 is TGCGCCAGCAGCTTGTGGGCGGCGGGCTACGAGCAGTACTTC. The chain has TRBV5-1 and TRBJ2-7, with D perhaps matching TRBD2 (5 bases). This CDR3 is built from 14 residues. Germline CDR1 and CDR2: SGHRS and YFSETQ. V lost 1 base, J lost 3 bases, and 11 bases lay in between.

In this sample, this clone turned up once. The chain has TRBV11-2 and TRBJ2-4; 9 bases match TRBD1. CDR3 length equals 16 residues. With V trimmed by 1 base and J by 6 bases, 7 bases remained unmatched. The V gene's germline CDR1 is SGHAT and CDR2 FQNNGV. CDR3 DNA sequence: TGTGCCAGCAGCTTAGTTCCGACAGGGGGTACAAACATTCAGTACTTC. Encoded protein: CASSLVPTGGTNIQYF.

This chain joins TRBV30 and TRBJ1-5; the D gene is possibly TRBD1 (5 bases). Germline V gives CDR1 GTSNPN, CDR2 SVGIG (reference sequence). CDR3 length equals 13 residues. V dropped 3 bases and J dropped 7 bases, with 13 bases sitting between them. The CDR3 sequence: CAWSYDRGQPQHF. For the CDR3, the DNA is TGTGCCTGGAGCTATGACCGGGGGCAGCCCCAGCATTTT.

V gene TRBV7-2 combines with J gene TRBJ2-1; 7 bases map to TRBD1. The CDR3 loop spans 15 amino acids. V was pared by 1 base and J by 5 bases, with 5 bases of the junction left unmatched. CDR1 SGHTA and CDR2 FQGNSA come from the germline V gene. CDR3 protein: CASSLGQGRNNEQFF. The CDR3 DNA follows: TGTGCCAGCAGCTTAGGACAGGGCCGCAACAATGAGCAGTTCTTC.

This clone appeared a few times. This rearrangement joins TRBV6-5 to TRBJ2-3; 11 bases map to TRBD2. The germline gives CDR1 MNHEY, CDR2 SVGAGI. This CDR3 spans 15 amino acids. The junction had 2 bases not matched to a gene; V was cut back by 4 bases and J by 2 bases. Here the CDR3 DNA reads TGTGCCAGCAGTTTAGCGGGGGGGCTCACAGATACGCAGTATTTT. This gives the protein CASSLAGGLTDTQYF.

This clone has a handful of counts. The chain employs TRBV30 and TRBJ2-1; 9 bases match TRBD2. V gave up 0 bases and J gave up 8 bases; unmatched junction bases: 5. This CDR3 has 14 residues. CDR1 GTSNPN and CDR2 SVGIG come from the germline V gene (reference sequence). DNA of the CDR3: TGTGCCTGGAGTGTATTTGCGGGAGGGTATGAGCAGTTCTTC. Protein product: CAWSVFAGGYEQFF. Using reference TRBV30 and TRBJ2-1 for the parts outside the CDR3, the full variable domain is SQTIHQWPATLVQPVGSPLSLECTVEGTSNPNLYWYRQAAGRGLQLLFYSVGIGQISSEVPQNLSASRPQDRQFILSSKKLLLSDSGFYLCAWSVFAGGYEQFFGPGTRLTVL.

The J gene is TRBJ2-3, the V gene TRBV5-1; no definite D call. The CDR3 contains 13 residues. Germline V lookup: CDR1 SGHRS, CDR2 YFSETQ. The V gene lost 3 bases and the J gene lost 1 base, with 6 bases spanning the gap. The CDR3 region has the DNA TGCGCCAGCAGCTCAGTTGGCACAGATACGCAGTATTTT. Its protein is CASSSVGTDTQYF.

This clone was counted a few times. The chain uses TRBV7-8 and TRBJ2-7, with D possibly matching TRBD2 (5 bases). The CDR3 has 17 amino acids. The V gene's germline CDR1 is SGHVS and CDR2 FQNEAQ. Trimming took off 2 bases at V and 2 bases at J, with 19 bases between the two ends. CDR3 nucleotides: TGTGCCAGCAGCTTATTTACTGGCGGGTCAGCCCCCTACGAGCAGTACTTC. As protein: CASSLFTGGSAPYEQYF.

This clone was found a few times. The chain has TRBV29-1 and TRBJ2-1, with TRBD1 identical over 7 bases. The J segment lost 4 bases and the V segment lost 7 bases, leaving 7 bases of the junction unmatched. The CDR3 is made up of 13 amino acids. Germline V gene data show CDR1 as SQVTM and CDR2 as ANQGSEA. CDR3 sequence reads: CSGATGRYNEQFF. DNA of the CDR3: TGCAGCGGTGCGACAGGGCGTTACAATGAGCAGTTCTTC.

CDR3 DNA sequence: TGCGCCAGCAGCGTGGGACTAGCGGGAGTTTACGAGCAGTACTTC. Its translation is CASSVGLAGVYEQYF. J is TRBJ2-7 and V is TRBV5-1, with TRBD2 matching over 14 bases. The CDR3 sequence is 15 residues long. Germline CDR1 and CDR2: SGHRS and YFSETQ. Losses at the gene ends were 4 bases for V and 4 bases for J; bases not matched to a gene: 4.

In its sample, this clone was seen a few times. This chain uses TRBV18 with TRBJ1-2; D gene unclear. Germline V gene lookup returns CDR1 KGHSH and CDR2 LQKENI. There are 12 residues in the CDR3. Trimming cost V 6 bases and J 2 bases, with 7 bases left between them. The CDR3 bases are TGTGCCAGCTCCCAGGAAAACTATGGCTACACCTTC. It translates to CASSQENYGYTF.

The table lists this clone with a count of one. The rearrangement uses TRBV4-1 and TRBJ1-5, with D unresolved. V was shortened by 2 bases and J by 2 bases, with 13 bases between the two germline ends. Germline V gene data show CDR1 as MGHRA and CDR2 as YSYEKL. The CDR3 consists of 16 residues. The CDR3 bases are TGCGCCAGCAGCCAACGTAGCGGAACGGGCAATCAGCCCCAGCATTTT. This encodes CASSQRSGTGNQPQHF.

This clone has a handful of counts. V and J are TRBV10-2 and TRBJ2-2, with a possible D match to TRBD2 (5 bases). Per germline, CDR1 WSHSY and CDR2 SAAADI. Trimming left V 8 bases short and J 6 bases short, with 22 bases between. The CDR3 length is 16 residues. The CDR3 loop reads CASRLPPGISAGELFF. The DNA of the CDR3 is TGCGCCAGCCGTCTCCCCCCCGGGATATCGGCCGGGGAGCTGTTTTTT.

This clone was detected only a few times. The rearrangement links TRBV6-5 to TRBJ2-7, with 11 bases that match TRBD2. Germline CDR1 and CDR2: MNHEY and SVGAGI. The CDR3 contains 16 residues. With V trimmed by 1 base and J by 0 bases, 2 bases remained unmatched. The CDR3 nucleotides read TGTGCCAGCAGTTACTGGGGGACTAGCGGCTCCTACGAGCAGTACTTC. Translation: CASSYWGTSGSYEQYF.

This clone has just a few counts. The chain combines TRBV5-6 with TRBJ2-7, with 14 bases matching TRBD2. CDR3 length: 15 residues. Germline assignment: CDR1 SGHDT and CDR2 YYEEEE. The V segment lost 4 bases and the J segment 3 bases; nucleotides outside the gene matches: 3. The CDR3 region is CASSVGTSGSYEQYF. CDR3 coding DNA: TGTGCCAGCAGCGTAGGGACTAGCGGGAGCTACGAGCAGTACTTC.

As concerns this clone: Other DNA sequences in this sample translate to the same CDR3. The chain is built from TRBV5-1 and TRBJ2-7; a weak D match, TRBD2 (6 bases). Trimming shortened V by 0 bases and J by 1 base, and 8 bases separated the two germline ends. Germline CDR1 and CDR2: SGHRS and YFSETQ. This CDR3 is built from 14 residues. CDR3 sequence: CASSLGDSSYEQYF. The CDR3 nucleotides are TGCGCCAGCAGCTTGGGGGACTCATCCTACGAGCAGTACTTC.

This clone has more than one count but fewer than ten. The rearrangement uses TRBV4-2 and TRBJ2-1; D is perhaps TRBD1 (6 bases). The CDR3 consists of 16 residues. Germline V lookup: CDR1 LGHNA, CDR2 YNFKEQ. The V gene lost 3 bases and the J gene lost 2 bases, with 14 bases spanning the gap. CDR3 bases: TGTGCCAGCAGCCAGTATACAGGGAATCCCTACAATGAGCAGTTCTTC. As protein: CASSQYTGNPYNEQFF.

CDR3 loop: CAISDGGIQYF. CDR3 coding DNA: TGTGCCATCAGTGACGGGGGCATTCAGTACTTC. V and J are TRBV10-3 and TRBJ2-4; D is perhaps TRBD2 (6 bases). The CDR3 sequence is 11 residues long. V was cut by 3 bases and J by 9 bases, with 6 bases left in between. CDR1 and CDR2 from the germline V gene are ENHRY and SYGVKD.

The chain couples TRBV28 to TRBJ1-2, with D possibly being TRBD1 (6 bases). CDR3 length equals 13 residues. Germline V gene data show CDR1 as MDHEN and CDR2 as SYDVKM. The V and J ends lost 9 bases and 3 bases respectively, with 14 bases between them. The CDR3 reads CARHLRQDYGYTF. In DNA, the CDR3 is TGTGCCAGACACCTAAGACAGGACTATGGCTACACCTTC.

This clone was detected a few times. The CDR3 loop is CASSLRTGGEQYF. The CDR3 bases are TGTGCCAGCAGCCTCCGGACAGGGGGCGAGCAGTACTTC. The rearrangement links TRBV9 to TRBJ2-7, with 10 bases lining up with TRBD1. The CDR3 spans 13 residues. The V and J ends lost 4 bases and 6 bases, in that order; junction bases with no gene match: 4. Germline V gene sequence: CDR1 SGDLS, CDR2 YYNGEE.

This clone was observed a few times. The V and J genes are TRBV18 and TRBJ2-5; TRBD1 matches at 7 bases. The CDR3 has 15 residues. Unmatched junction bases numbered 4, after V lost 1 base and J lost 2 bases. In germline, CDR1 is KGHSH, CDR2 LQKENI. The CDR3 nucleotides are TGTGCCAGCTCACCACGAGGGACAGCACAAGAGACCCAGTACTTC. Translating it yields CASSPRGTAQETQYF.

This clone was observed a handful of times. The chain employs TRBV19 and TRBJ2-2; D not resolved. Trimming stripped 5 bases from V and 5 bases from J, with 15 bases between. Germline V gene sequence: CDR1 LNHDA, CDR2 SQIVND (reference sequence). The CDR3 runs 15 residues. This chain's CDR3 is CASSYRASRTGELFF. The CDR3 region has the DNA TGTGCCAGTAGTTATCGAGCGAGTCGAACCGGGGAGCTGTTTTTT.

This clone has only a few counts. CDR3 DNA sequence: TGTGCCAGCAGCTTCGGTCCCAATCAGCCCCAGCATTTT. Amino acid sequence: CASSFGPNQPQHF. This sequence joins TRBV7-9 and TRBJ1-5; D is undetermined. From germline, CDR1 is SEHNR and CDR2 FQNEAQ (reference sequence). Trimming cost V 3 bases and J 3 bases, with 6 bases left between them. The CDR3 runs to 13 residues.

In its sample, this clone was seen a few times. The genes are TRBV19 and TRBJ2-3, with D possibly TRBD2 on 7 matching bases. This CDR3 region has 14 residues. The germline gives CDR1 LNHDA, CDR2 SQIVND (reference sequence). Deletions cut 1 base from V and 7 bases from J, with 12 bases between. CDR3 DNA: TGTGCCAGTAGTATAGTGGGGGGGGCGAATACGCAGTATTTT. Its protein product is CASSIVGGANTQYF.

The J gene is TRBJ2-5, the V gene TRBV2; a possible D gene is TRBD2 (6 bases). Germline CDR1 reads SNHLY; CDR2 reads FYNNEI. Trimming shortened V by 1 base and J by 9 bases, and 15 bases separated the two germline ends. There are 14 residues in the CDR3. The CDR3 coding sequence is TGTGCCAGCAGTGAAGACGGGGGAGTGGTCGCCCAGTACTTC. Translated: CASSEDGGVVAQYF.